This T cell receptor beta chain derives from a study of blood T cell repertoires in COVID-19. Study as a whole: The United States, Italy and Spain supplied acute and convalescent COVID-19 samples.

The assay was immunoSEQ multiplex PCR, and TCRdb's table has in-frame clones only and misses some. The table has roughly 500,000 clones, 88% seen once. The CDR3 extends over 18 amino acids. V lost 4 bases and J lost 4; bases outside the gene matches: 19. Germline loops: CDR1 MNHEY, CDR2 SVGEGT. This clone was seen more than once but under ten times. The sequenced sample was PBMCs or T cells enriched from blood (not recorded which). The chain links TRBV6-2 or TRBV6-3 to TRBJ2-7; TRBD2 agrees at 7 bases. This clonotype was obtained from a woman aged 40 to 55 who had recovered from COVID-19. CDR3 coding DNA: TGTGCCAGCAGTTCCCAAATACCACTCGGGGGGTATATTTACGAGCAGTACTTC. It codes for CASSSQIPLGGYIYEQYF.